What follows are 27 T cell receptor beta chains derived from one specimen sequenced in a study of blood T cell repertoires in COVID-19. Libraries were prepared by immunoSEQ multiplex PCR; TCRdb keeps only in-frame clonotypes and omits some of them. The sample records about 110,000 clones, 70% to 85% being singletons. Sequenced sample: peripheral blood. All receptors come from a woman aged 40-49 years with acute or convalescent COVID-19.

This chain joins TRBV15 and TRBJ1-4, with TRBD1 matching over 9 bases. The germline CDR1 and CDR2 sequences are LNHNV and YYDKDF (reference sequence). With 4 bases clipped from V and 3 bases from J, the junction kept 6 bases outside the gene matches. CDR3 length: 16 amino acids. The CDR3, as DNA: TGTGCCACCAGCATGGGACAGGGAAGGGCTAATGAAAAACTGTTTTTT. Protein: CATSMGQGRANEKLFF.

The V and J genes are TRBV28 and TRBJ2-7, with TRBD1 as a possible D gene (6 bases). Germline lookup yields CDR1 MDHEN and CDR2 SYDVKM. The CDR3 contains 15 residues. Trimming took off 3 bases at V and 2 bases at J, with 14 bases between the two ends. The CDR3, as DNA: TGTGCCAGCAGTTTCATAACGCAGGGGACCTACGAGCAGTACTTC. It codes for CASSFITQGTYEQYF.

This clone showed up just a few times. The identical CDR3 is also encoded by other nucleotide sequences in the sample. The V call is TRBV7-6, the J call TRBJ2-1, with 9 positions matching TRBD1. This CDR3 spans 15 amino acids. V gave up 1 base and J gave up 3 bases; unmatched junction bases: 1. Germline CDR1 reads SGHVS; CDR2 reads FNYEAQ. DNA of the CDR3: TGTGCCAGCAGCTTAGGACAGGGGGACTACAATGAGCAGTTCTTC. As protein: CASSLGQGDYNEQFF.

The sample holds many counts of this clone. The chain uses TRBV6-5 and TRBJ2-7; 9 bases match TRBD1. CDR1 is MNHEY and CDR2 is SVGAGI in the germline V gene. J gave up 1 base and V 6 bases, and 7 bases lay outside the gene matches. CDR3 size: 15 residues. The CDR3 DNA follows: TGTGCCAGCAGGCCGCCGGGACAGGGATCCTACGAGCAGTACTTC. It is translated as CASRPPGQGSYEQYF.

This clone was picked up a small number of times. This chain connects TRBV4-1 to TRBJ1-5, with 9 bases lining up with TRBD1. Germline V lookup: CDR1 MGHRA, CDR2 YSYEKL. The CDR3 is made up of 17 amino acids. Germline trimming cut 1 base from V and 6 bases from J; bases unmatched to any gene: 10. CDR3 coding DNA: TGCGCCAGCAGCCAAGTGGGGGGTAGGGACAGGGCTCAGCCCCAGCATTTT. Translating it yields CASSQVGGRDRAQPQHF.

The V call is TRBV2, the J call TRBJ1-1; weak D call: TRBD1 (5 bases). V gave up 6 bases and J gave up 0 bases, with 11 bases separating them. The germline CDR1 and CDR2 sequences are SNHLY and FYNNEI. The CDR3 loop spans 14 amino acids. The CDR3 DNA reads TGTGCCAGCAGCCCAGGGTTTCTGAACACTGAAGCTTTCTTT. Protein sequence: CASSPGFLNTEAFF.

The DNA for the CDR3 is TGTGCCAGCTCACCACCGATTGGGGGGGGCGGCACAGATACGCAGTATTTT. It specifies CASSPPIGGGGTDTQYF. The genes are TRBV18 and TRBJ2-3; D is possibly TRBD2 (7 bases). The CDR3 covers 17 residues. The germline V and J ends were trimmed by 0 bases and 1 base, with 14 bases remaining between them. The germline gives CDR1 KGHSH, CDR2 LQKENI.

The table lists this clone with a count of one. The chain has TRBV3-1 (or the pseudogene TRBV3-2) and TRBJ1-1, with a weak D call TRBD1 (5 bases). V was pared by 6 bases and J by 2 bases, with 13 bases between. In germline, CDR1 is LGHDT, CDR2 YNNKEL (reference sequence). The CDR3 covers 14 residues. In nucleotides, the CDR3 is TGTGCCAGCAGATATGGGGGAGGAAACACTGAAGCTTTCTTT. Its translation is CASRYGGGNTEAFF.

The V and J genes are TRBV5-4 and TRBJ2-1, with TRBD1 matching over 9 bases. V gave up 4 bases and J gave up 8 bases; unmatched junction bases: 13. The germline gives CDR1 SGHNT, CDR2 YYREEE (reference sequence). This CDR3 comprises 16 residues. This CDR3 is CASSAGQGLTMDEQFF. The CDR3 nucleotides are TGTGCCAGCAGCGCTGGACAGGGGTTGACAATGGATGAGCAGTTCTTC.

The chain combines TRBV12-1 with TRBJ2-3; the DNA was not compared with TRBD2, the D call given in the table. TRBV12-1 is recorded as a pseudogene. CDR3 length: 17 amino acids. The CDR3, as DNA: TGTGCCAGCAACCGGGGAGCCAGGGACTACCTCACAGATACGCAGTATTTT. It translates to CASNRGARDYLTDTQYF.

The chain couples TRBV9 to TRBJ1-1, with D perhaps matching TRBD1 (5 bases). This CDR3 is built from 15 residues. Germline V gene data show CDR1 as SGDLS and CDR2 as YYNGEE. V was cut by 0 bases and J by 0 bases, with 9 bases left in between. CDR3 sequence: CASSVESGMNTEAFF. In DNA, the CDR3 is TGTGCCAGCAGCGTAGAGTCAGGGATGAACACTGAAGCTTTCTTT.

This clone was recorded many times. The CDR3: CASSLGQATNEQFF. The CDR3 DNA follows: TGCGCCAGCAGCCTGGGACAGGCCACCAATGAGCAGTTCTTC. The chain has TRBV5-1 and TRBJ2-1; TRBD1 agrees at 8 bases. Germline V CDR1 and CDR2: SGHRS, YFSETQ. This CDR3 region has 14 residues. V lost 4 bases to trimming and J lost 6 bases; unmatched junction nucleotides: 6.

The chain has TRBV20-1 and TRBJ1-2; D is ambiguous. Germline values: CDR1 DFQATT, CDR2 SNEGSKA (reference sequence). The CDR3 consists of 13 residues. Trimming cost V 3 bases and J 8 bases, with 16 bases left between them. The CDR3 DNA is TGCAGTGCTAGTGCCAGGCCAAACTCCGGCTACACCTTC. This gives the protein CSASARPNSGYTF.

CDR3 DNA: TGTGCCAGCAGAGGACAGGGAATCGGGTCACCCCTCCACTTT. It encodes CASRGQGIGSPLHF. V gene TRBV9 combines with J gene TRBJ1-6; 8 nucleotides line up with TRBD1. CDR1 is SGDLS, CDR2 YYNGEE, per germline. The CDR3 totals 14 residues. V dropped 5 bases and J dropped 10; count of bases not matched to a gene: 8.

The gene calls are TRBV28 and TRBJ2-7, with 7 bases lining up with TRBD1. Germline V gene sequence: CDR1 MDHEN, CDR2 SYDVKM. The junction had 9 bases not matched to a gene; V was cut back by 4 bases and J by 3 bases. The CDR3 contains 15 residues. CDR3 protein: CASSSTGTAYYEQYF. In DNA form, the CDR3 reads TGTGCCAGCAGTTCCACCGGGACAGCGTACTACGAGCAGTACTTC.

The chain joins TRBV28 to TRBJ2-7, with a weak D call TRBD2 (5 bases). Germline loops: CDR1 MDHEN, CDR2 SYDVKM. The CDR3 spans 14 residues. Trimming took 3 bases from V and 4 from J, leaving 13 bases between them. This CDR3 is CASSLAGITYEQYF. Here the CDR3 DNA reads TGTGCCAGCAGTTTGGCCGGGATCACTTACGAGCAGTACTTC.

J is TRBJ2-1 and V is TRBV11-2; D is uncertain. Looked up from germline, CDR1 is SGHAT and CDR2 is FQNNGV. The CDR3 has 13 amino acids. Trimming took off 4 bases at V and 9 bases at J, with 13 bases between the two ends. Written as DNA, the CDR3 is TGTGCCAGCAGCTCACTCTCTAGGAGTGAGCAGTTCTTC. Its protein is CASSSLSRSEQFF.

The V call is TRBV6-6, the J call TRBJ1-4, with D perhaps TRBD1 (6 bases). The CDR3 has 13 amino acids. Germline CDR1 and CDR2: MNHNY and SVGAGI (reference sequence). Trimming left V 10 bases short and J 0 bases short, with 9 bases between. The CDR3 sequence is CATGQTTNEKLFF. CDR3 DNA sequence: TGTGCCACAGGACAGACAACTAATGAAAAACTGTTTTTT.

The genes are TRBV7-5 and TRBJ2-3; TRBD2, the D gene given by the table, was not confirmed from the DNA. TRBV7-5 is a listed pseudogene. This CDR3 region has 16 residues. In nucleotides, the CDR3 is TGTGTCAGAAGCTTAGGAGGCTACCACCCAGTAGATACGCAGTATTTT. This codes for CVRSLGGYHPVDTQYF.

The rearrangement uses TRBV5-4 and TRBJ1-6; D perhaps matches TRBD1 (5 bases). The CDR3 extends over 17 amino acids. V shed 4 bases and J shed 4 bases, with 18 bases lying between them. Germline-derived CDR1 and CDR2 are SGHNT and YYREEE (reference sequence). CDR3 sequence: CASSPGGGASYNSPLHF. In nucleotides, the CDR3 is TGTGCCAGCAGCCCCGGGGGAGGGGCCTCTTATAATTCACCCCTCCACTTT.

This clone was counted a single time. The V gene is TRBV5-1, the J gene TRBJ1-1; no firm D call. The CDR3 is 13 residues long. V lost 3 bases, J lost 3 bases, and 9 bases lay in between. The V gene's germline CDR1 is SGHRS and CDR2 YFSETQ. CDR3 DNA: TGCGCCAGCAGCTGGGTGGAGGACACTGAAGCTTTCTTT. Translating gives CASSWVEDTEAFF. Filled out from reference TRBV5-1 and TRBJ1-1, the complete variable domain reads KAGVTQTPRYLIKTRGQQVTLSCSPISGHRSVSWYQQTPGQGLQFLFEYFSETQRNKGNFPGRFSGRQFSNSRSEMNVSTLELGDSALYLCASSWVEDTEAFFGQGTRLTVV.

The chain carries TRBV18 and TRBJ2-3; 8 positions match TRBD2. Germline values: CDR1 KGHSH, CDR2 LQKENI. The length of the CDR3 is 15 residues. V shed 4 bases and J 5 bases; nucleotides not matched to a gene: 8. The CDR3 nucleotides are TGTGCCAGCTCACTCAGGCGGGGGGAAGGAGATACGCAGTATTTT. Its protein is CASSLRRGEGDTQYF.

The CDR3 DNA reads as TGCAGCGTTAGTCAGGGGGATGAAAAACTGTTTTTT. Encoded protein: CSVSQGDEKLFF. The chain couples TRBV29-1 to TRBJ1-4, with 7 bases that match TRBD1. CDR3 length equals 12 residues. V lost 5 bases, J lost 6 bases, and 3 bases stayed unmatched. Germline V gene data show CDR1 as SQVTM and CDR2 as ANQGSEA.

This clone was recorded a few times. The rearrangement joins TRBV5-1 to TRBJ2-7; 8 bases are shared with TRBD2. The CDR3 runs 17 residues. The V gene's germline CDR1 is SGHRS and CDR2 YFSETQ. Germline trimming cut 0 bases from V and 0 bases from J; bases unmatched to any gene: 8. The CDR3 protein is CASSLESGGHSSYEQYF. CDR3 sequence (DNA): TGCGCCAGCAGCTTGGAGAGCGGGGGCCATAGCTCCTACGAGCAGTACTTC.

This chain uses TRBV11-2 with TRBJ2-7, with 7 positions matching TRBD1. Trimming removed 1 base from V and 6 bases from J; junction bases left unmatched: 6. CDR3 size: 14 residues. Looked up from germline, CDR1 is SGHAT and CDR2 is FQNNGV. Here the CDR3 reads CASSLGDRVSEQYF. Written as DNA, the CDR3 is TGTGCCAGCAGCTTAGGAGACAGGGTATCCGAGCAGTACTTC.

This sequence joins TRBV2 and TRBJ2-1; 8 positions agree with TRBD1. The J segment lost 3 bases and the V segment lost 7 bases, leaving 2 bases of the junction unmatched. Germline CDR1 reads SNHLY; CDR2 reads FYNNEI. The CDR3 contains 13 residues. The CDR3: CASNGQGYNEQFF. The CDR3 DNA reads TGTGCCAGCAATGGACAGGGCTACAATGAGCAGTTCTTC.

The chain employs TRBV12-5 and TRBJ2-1; unclear D gene. Trimming left V 5 bases short and J 0 bases short, with 8 bases between. CDR3 length: 14 amino acids. Germline CDR1 is LGHNT and CDR2 is FRNRAP. CDR3 coding DNA: TGTGCTAGTGGTCAAGAAGCCTCCTACAATGAGCAGTTCTTC. Amino acid sequence: CASGQEASYNEQFF.